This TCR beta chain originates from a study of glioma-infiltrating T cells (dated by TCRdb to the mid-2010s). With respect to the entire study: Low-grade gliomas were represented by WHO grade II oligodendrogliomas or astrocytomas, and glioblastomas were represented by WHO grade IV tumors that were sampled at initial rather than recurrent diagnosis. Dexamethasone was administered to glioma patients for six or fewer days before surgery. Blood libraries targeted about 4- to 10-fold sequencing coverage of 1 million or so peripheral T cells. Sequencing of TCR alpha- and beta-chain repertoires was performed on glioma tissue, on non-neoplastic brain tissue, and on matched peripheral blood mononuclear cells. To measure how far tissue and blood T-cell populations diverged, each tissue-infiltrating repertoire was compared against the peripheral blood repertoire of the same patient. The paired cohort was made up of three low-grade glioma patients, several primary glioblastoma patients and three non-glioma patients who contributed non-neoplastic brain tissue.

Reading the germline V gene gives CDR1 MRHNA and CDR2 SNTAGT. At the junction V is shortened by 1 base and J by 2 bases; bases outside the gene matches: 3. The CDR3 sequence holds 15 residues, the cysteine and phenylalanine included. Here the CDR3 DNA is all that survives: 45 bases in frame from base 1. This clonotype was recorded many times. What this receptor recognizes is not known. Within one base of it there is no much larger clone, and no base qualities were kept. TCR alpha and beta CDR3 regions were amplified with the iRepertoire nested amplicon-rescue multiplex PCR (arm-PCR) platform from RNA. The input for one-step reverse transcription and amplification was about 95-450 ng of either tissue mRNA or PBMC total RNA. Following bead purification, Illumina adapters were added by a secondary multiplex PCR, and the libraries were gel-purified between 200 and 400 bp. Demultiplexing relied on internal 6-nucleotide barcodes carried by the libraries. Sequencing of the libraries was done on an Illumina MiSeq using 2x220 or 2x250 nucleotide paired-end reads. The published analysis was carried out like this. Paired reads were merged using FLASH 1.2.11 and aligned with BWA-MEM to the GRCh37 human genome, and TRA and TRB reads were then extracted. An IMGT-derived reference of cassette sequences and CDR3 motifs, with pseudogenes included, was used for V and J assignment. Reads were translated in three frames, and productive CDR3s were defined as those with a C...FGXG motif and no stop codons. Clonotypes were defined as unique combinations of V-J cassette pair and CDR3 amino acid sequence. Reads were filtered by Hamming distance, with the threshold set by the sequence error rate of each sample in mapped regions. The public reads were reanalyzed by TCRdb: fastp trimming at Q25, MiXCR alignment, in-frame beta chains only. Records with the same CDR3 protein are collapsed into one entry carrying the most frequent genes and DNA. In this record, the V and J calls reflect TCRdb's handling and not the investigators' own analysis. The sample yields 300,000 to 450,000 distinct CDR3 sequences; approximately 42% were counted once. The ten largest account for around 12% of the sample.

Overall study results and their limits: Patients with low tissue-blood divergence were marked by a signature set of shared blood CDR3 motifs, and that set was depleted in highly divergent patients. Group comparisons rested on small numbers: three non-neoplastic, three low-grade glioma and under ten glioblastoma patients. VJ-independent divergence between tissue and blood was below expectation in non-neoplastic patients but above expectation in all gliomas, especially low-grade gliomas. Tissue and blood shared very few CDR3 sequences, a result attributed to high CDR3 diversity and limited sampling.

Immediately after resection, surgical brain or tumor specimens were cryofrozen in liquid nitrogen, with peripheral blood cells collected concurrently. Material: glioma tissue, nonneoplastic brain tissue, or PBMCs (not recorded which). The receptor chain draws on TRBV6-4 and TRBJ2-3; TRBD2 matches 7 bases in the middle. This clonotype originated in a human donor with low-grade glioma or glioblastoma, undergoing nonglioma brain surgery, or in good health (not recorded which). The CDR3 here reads CASSDFAGATDTQYF. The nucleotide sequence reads TGTGCCAGCAGTGACTTTGCGGGAGCCACAGATACGCAGTATTTT.